This entry is about one TCR beta chain. Its antigen is currently unknown. The sample is drawn from a study of T cell responses to AZD1222 COVID-19 vaccine. General observations from the study: Only 5 or 6 AZD1222 recipients were seropositive at baseline.

Sequencing was performed with immunoSEQ multiplex PCR; in TCRdb, only in-frame clones are kept and a portion is missing. Of about 210,000 clones in the sample, around 94% were seen once. CDR3 size: 15 residues. Trimming took 7 bases from V and 8 from J; bases not matched to a gene: 8. CDR1 is LNHDA and CDR2 is SQIVND in the germline V gene (reference sequence). The input for sequencing was peripheral blood, taken 28 days after the second dose of the MenACWY control vaccine. The chain links TRBV19 to TRBJ2-1; 13 positions agree with TRBD2. The sequence derives from an adult who received the MenACWY meningococcal vaccine as a control. CDR3 in amino acids: CASTHGTSGADEQFF. The CDR3 DNA follows: TGTGCCAGTACCCACGGGACTAGCGGGGCCGATGAGCAGTTCTTC.